This T cell receptor beta chain was obtained from a study of CD8 T cells in Susac syndrome. Reverse transcription of roughly 0.45 to 1 ug RNA was carried out with random hexamers. The method of amplification for TCR beta CDR3 was immunoSEQ multiplex PCR, covering 54 Vbeta and 13 Jbeta. TCRdb re-called the immunoSEQ multiplex PCR reads through MiXCR, storing one row per CDR3 protein. The sample lists about 120,000 distinct CDR3 sequences; around 90% were seen once. V was cut by 5 bases and J by 15 bases, with 11 bases left in between. CDR3 length: 11 amino acids. The receptor's source is a human donor in good health. Sequencing was carried out using CD4+ T cells from PBMCs. The gene calls are TRBV12-3 or TRBV12-4 and TRBJ2-6; the D is unclear. CDR3 nucleotide sequence: TGTGCCAGCAGTCTCCCACTGGACCTGACTTTC. It specifies CASSLPLDLTF.